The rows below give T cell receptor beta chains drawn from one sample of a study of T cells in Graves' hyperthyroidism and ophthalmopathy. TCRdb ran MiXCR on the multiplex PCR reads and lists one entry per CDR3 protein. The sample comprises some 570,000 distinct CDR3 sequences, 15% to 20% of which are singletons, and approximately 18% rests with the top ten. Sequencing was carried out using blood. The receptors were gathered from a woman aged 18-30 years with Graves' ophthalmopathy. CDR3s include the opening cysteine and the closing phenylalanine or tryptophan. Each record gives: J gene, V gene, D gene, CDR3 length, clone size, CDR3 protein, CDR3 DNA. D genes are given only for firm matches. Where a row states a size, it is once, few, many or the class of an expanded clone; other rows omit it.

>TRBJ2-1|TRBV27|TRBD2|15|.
CASTPGTSGVNEQFF
TGTGCCAGTACCCCCGGGACTAGCGGGGTCAATGAGCAGTTCTTC
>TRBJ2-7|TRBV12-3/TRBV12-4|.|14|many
CASSLGLAHYEQYF
TGTGCCAGCAGTTTAGGCCTAGCCCACTACGAGCAGTACTTC
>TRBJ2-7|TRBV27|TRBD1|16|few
CASSLLPGQTLYEQCF
TGTGCCAGCAGTTTATTACCGGGACAGACACTCTACGAGCAGTGCTTC
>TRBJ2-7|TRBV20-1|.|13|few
CSASLTKPYEQYF
TGCAGTGCTAGCTTGACTAAACCCTACGAGCAGTACTTC
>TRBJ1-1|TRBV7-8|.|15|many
CASSSEAGDSTEAFF
TGTGCCAGCAGCTCCGAGGCGGGGGATAGCACTGAAGCTTTCTTT
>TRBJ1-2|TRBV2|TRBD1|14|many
CASSVDREFSGYTF
TGTGCCAGCAGTGTGGACAGGGAATTCTCGGGCTACACCTTC
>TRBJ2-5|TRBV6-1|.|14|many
CASSNQGSGETQYF
TGTGCCAGCAGTAATCAGGGTTCTGGTGAGACCCAGTACTTC
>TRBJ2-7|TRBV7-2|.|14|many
CASSLSSDSYEQYF
TGTGCCAGCAGCTTATCCTCGGACTCCTACGAGCAGTACTTC
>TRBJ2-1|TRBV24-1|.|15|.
CATSDSGHLVHEQFF
TGTGCCACCAGTGACTCCGGACACCTTGTACATGAGCAGTTCTTC
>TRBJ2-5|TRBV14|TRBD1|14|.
CASSRTGGWETQYF
TGTGCCAGCAGCCGAACAGGGGGCTGGGAGACCCAGTACTTC
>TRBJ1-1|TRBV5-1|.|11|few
CASNRGTEAFF
TGCGCCAGCAATCGCGGCACTGAAGCTTTCTTT
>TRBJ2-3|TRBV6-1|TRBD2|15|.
CASRSASGITDTQYF
TGTGCCAGCAGGTCGGCTAGCGGGATCACAGATACGCAGTATTTT
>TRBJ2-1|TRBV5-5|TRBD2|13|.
CASSLWEGDEQFF
TGTGCCAGCAGCTTGTGGGAGGGCGATGAGCAGTTCTTC
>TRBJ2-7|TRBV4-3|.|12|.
CASSQVNREQYF
TGCGCCAGCAGCCAAGTTAACCGAGAGCAGTACTTC
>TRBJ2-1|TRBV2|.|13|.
CASSEAGWDEQFF
TGTGCCAGCAGTGAAGCCGGTTGGGATGAGCAGTTCTTC
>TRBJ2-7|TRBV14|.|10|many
CLHREYEQYF
TGTCTGCACAGGGAATACGAGCAGTACTTC
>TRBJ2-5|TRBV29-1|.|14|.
CSVTRGGRQETQYF
TGCAGCGTGACCAGGGGAGGCAGGCAAGAGACCCAGTACTTC
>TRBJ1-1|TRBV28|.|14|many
CASSYRALNTEAFF
TGTGCCAGCAGTTATCGCGCCCTGAACACTGAAGCTTTCTTT
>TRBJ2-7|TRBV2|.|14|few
CASSEGTFAYEQYF
TGTGCCAGCAGTGAAGGGACGTTCGCCTACGAGCAGTACTTC
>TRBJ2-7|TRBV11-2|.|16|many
CASSNKPGTSHREQYF
TGTGCCAGCAGCAACAAACCCGGGACTTCTCATCGTGAGCAGTACTTC
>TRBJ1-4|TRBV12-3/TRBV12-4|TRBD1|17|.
CASSPGQGLYTNEKLFF
TGTGCCAGCAGTCCGGGACAGGGGTTGTATACTAATGAAAAACTGTTTTTT